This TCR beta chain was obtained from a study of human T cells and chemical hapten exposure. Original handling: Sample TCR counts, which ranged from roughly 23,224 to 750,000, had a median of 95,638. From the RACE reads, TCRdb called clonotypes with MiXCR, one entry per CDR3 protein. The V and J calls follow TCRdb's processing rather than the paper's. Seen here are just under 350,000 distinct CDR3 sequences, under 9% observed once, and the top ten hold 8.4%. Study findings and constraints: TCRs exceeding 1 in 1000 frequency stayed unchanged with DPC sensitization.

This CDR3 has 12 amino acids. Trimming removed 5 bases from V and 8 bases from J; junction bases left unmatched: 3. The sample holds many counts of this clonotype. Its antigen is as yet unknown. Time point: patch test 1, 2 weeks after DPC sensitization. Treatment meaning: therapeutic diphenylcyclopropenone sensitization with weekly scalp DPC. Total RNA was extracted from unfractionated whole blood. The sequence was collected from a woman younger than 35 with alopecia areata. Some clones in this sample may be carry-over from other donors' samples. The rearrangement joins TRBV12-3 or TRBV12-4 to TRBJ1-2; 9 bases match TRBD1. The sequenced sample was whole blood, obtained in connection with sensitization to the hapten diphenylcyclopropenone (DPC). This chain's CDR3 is CASSPGQGGYTF. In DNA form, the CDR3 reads TGTGCCAGCAGTCCAGGACAGGGGGGCTACACCTTC.